This T cell receptor beta chain was retrieved from a study of human T cells and chemical hapten exposure. This clonotype was observed many times. The CDR3 is 20 residues long. Germline V gives CDR1 SGHTA, CDR2 FQGNSA. V was pared by 3 bases and J by 0 bases, with 11 bases of the junction left unmatched. One entry per CDR3 protein, called by TCRdb with MiXCR from the RACE reads. This table holds 35,000 to 45,000 distinct CDR3 sequences, around 11% found once. Specified time point: pre-sensitization, week 0. Treatment denoted: therapeutic diphenylcyclopropenone sensitization with weekly scalp DPC. The donor pool consisted of alopecia patients aged 18 to 70 years, considered suitable for DPC.

The sample in question was whole blood, obtained in connection with sensitization to the hapten diphenylcyclopropenone (DPC). The origin of this receptor is a young woman with alopecia areata. Some clones in this sample may be carry-over from other donors' samples. The chain is built from TRBV7-2 and TRBJ2-2, with 12 bases matching TRBD2. CDR3 sequence (DNA): TGTGCCAGCAGCTTCCGACTAGCGGGAGTAATTGCGTCGAACACCGGGGAGCTGTTTTTT. It specifies CASSFRLAGVIASNTGELFF.